Below, 11 T cell receptor beta chains from the same sample are listed, as sequenced in a study of human T cells and chemical hapten exposure. The time point was: patch test 1, 2 weeks after DPC sensitization. Regarding treatment: therapeutic diphenylcyclopropenone sensitization with weekly scalp DPC. Each CDR3 protein is one row after TCRdb ran MiXCR on the RACE reads. The sample records roughly 360,000 distinct CDR3 sequences, 4% to 5.5% being singletons. The sample was whole blood, taken in connection with sensitization to the hapten diphenylcyclopropenone (DPC). Receptor source: a woman aged 50 to 60 with alopecia areata. Some clones in this sample may be carry-over from other donors' samples.

This clonotype appeared many times. This sequence joins TRBV20-1 and TRBJ1-1; D is unclear. The CDR3 is 15 amino acids. V lost 0 bases to trimming and J lost 5 bases, with 16 bases between them. Germline values: CDR1 DFQATT, CDR2 SNEGSKA (reference sequence). As DNA, the CDR3 is TGCAGTGCTAGAGATTGGTCGTCCAGAGAAACTGAAGCTTTCTTT. Protein sequence: CSARDWSSRETEAFF.

This clonotype has ten or more counts. The V gene is TRBV27, the J gene TRBJ2-1, with D tentatively TRBD1 (5 bases). The ends were cut back, 5 bases at V and 0 bases at J, with 5 bases in the middle. Looked up from germline, CDR1 is MNHEY and CDR2 is SMNVEV (reference sequence). This CDR3 is 13 amino acids long. CDR3 loop: CASSRGSYNEQFF. The CDR3 region has the DNA TGTGCCAGCAGTAGGGGCTCCTACAATGAGCAGTTCTTC.

The V gene is TRBV5-1, the J gene TRBJ1-1; D perhaps matches TRBD1 (5 bases). This CDR3 spans 15 amino acids. Between the trimmed V and J ends, which lost 3 bases and 5 bases, there was a span of 17 bases. Germline V gene sequence: CDR1 SGHRS, CDR2 YFSETQ. The CDR3 spells CASSWDDIGGTEAFF. CDR3 in DNA: TGCGCCAGCAGCTGGGACGATATTGGGGGTACTGAAGCTTTCTTT.

This clonotype was seen at least ten times. V and J are TRBV20-1 and TRBJ1-6; the match to TRBD1 covers 7 bases. Germline V gene data show CDR1 as DFQATT and CDR2 as SNEGSKA (reference sequence). CDR3 length: 15 amino acids. V trimming: 2 bases; J trimming: 6 bases; junction bases outside the gene matches: 7. For the CDR3, the DNA is TGCAGTGCTAGACCGGGGACAGCGATTAATTCACCCCTCCACTTT. Its protein is CSARPGTAINSPLHF.

This clonotype has only a few counts. The chain combines TRBV6-1 with TRBJ1-6; a weak D match, TRBD1 (5 bases). The CDR3 extends over 17 amino acids. Germline V CDR1 and CDR2: MNHNS, SASEGT. Trimming took off 0 bases at V and 9 bases at J, with 18 bases between the two ends. The CDR3 is CASSEATQGLWGSPLHF. The CDR3 coding sequence is TGTGCCAGCAGTGAAGCAACGCAGGGCCTTTGGGGTTCACCCCTCCACTTT.

This clonotype was detected a few times. The chain has TRBV28 and TRBJ2-4; D perhaps matches TRBD2 (6 bases). Germline V gene sequence: CDR1 MDHEN, CDR2 SYDVKM. The germline V and J ends were trimmed by 4 bases and 6 bases, with 16 bases remaining between them. The CDR3 has 15 residues. This chain's CDR3 is CASSWRDGRSNIQYF. In DNA, the CDR3 is TGTGCCAGCAGTTGGAGGGACGGCAGGTCAAACATTCAGTACTTC.

This clonotype was detected a few times. The chain carries TRBV4-2 and TRBJ1-4; weak D call: TRBD1 (5 bases). The CDR3 has 14 amino acids. From germline, CDR1 is LGHNA and CDR2 YNFKEQ. V dropped 0 bases and J dropped 4 bases, with 6 bases sitting between them. CDR3 protein: CASSQDGGNEKLFF. The CDR3 bases are TGTGCCAGCAGCCAAGATGGGGGTAATGAAAAACTGTTTTTT.

This clonotype has just a few counts. The J gene is TRBJ1-5, the V gene TRBV7-9; D is unclear. CDR1 and CDR2 (germline): SEHNR, FQNEAQ (reference sequence). Trimming stripped 1 base from V and 5 bases from J, with 9 bases between. The CDR3 loop spans 14 amino acids. The CDR3 sequence: CASSLDSFDQPQHF. The CDR3 DNA is TGTGCCAGCAGCTTAGACAGCTTTGATCAGCCCCAGCATTTT.

This clonotype has a count of ten or more. The chain carries TRBV5-1 and TRBJ2-6; D gene ambiguous. This CDR3 has 15 residues. The germline V and J ends were trimmed by 0 bases and 3 bases, with 7 bases remaining between them. CDR1 and CDR2 from the germline V gene are SGHRS and YFSETQ. The CDR3 here is CASSLAVGGANVLTF. The CDR3 DNA follows: TGCGCCAGCAGCTTGGCCGTCGGTGGGGCCAACGTCCTGACTTTC.

The V call is TRBV2, the J call TRBJ1-5; D may be TRBD1 (6 bases). The CDR3 runs 14 residues. The germline V and J ends were trimmed by 5 bases and 5 bases, with 13 bases remaining between them. Germline V lookup: CDR1 SNHLY, CDR2 FYNNEI. The CDR3 here is CASSFFEGDQPQHF. As DNA, the CDR3 is TGTGCCAGCAGTTTTTTTGAGGGGGATCAGCCCCAGCATTTT.

The rearrangement links TRBV7-2 to TRBJ2-3; D remains ambiguous. The CDR3 spans 15 residues. V lost 4 bases to trimming and J lost 4 bases, with 15 bases between them. Germline CDR1 SGHTA, CDR2 FQGNSA. The CDR3 reads CASSSQSGFPDTQYF. The CDR3 DNA is TGTGCCAGCAGCTCCCAATCCGGGTTTCCAGATACGCAGTATTTT.